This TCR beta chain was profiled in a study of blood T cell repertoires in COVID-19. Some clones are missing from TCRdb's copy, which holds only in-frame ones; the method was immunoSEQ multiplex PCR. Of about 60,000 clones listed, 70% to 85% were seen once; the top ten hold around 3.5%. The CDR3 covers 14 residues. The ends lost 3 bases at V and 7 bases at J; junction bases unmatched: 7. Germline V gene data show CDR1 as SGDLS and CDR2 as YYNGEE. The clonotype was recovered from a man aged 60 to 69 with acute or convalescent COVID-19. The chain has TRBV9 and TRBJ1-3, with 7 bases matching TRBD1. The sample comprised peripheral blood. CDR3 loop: CASSAGQSYNTIYF. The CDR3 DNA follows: TGTGCCAGCAGCGCGGGACAGTCCTACAACACCATATATTTT.